This TCR beta chain originates from a study of blood T cell repertoires in COVID-19. Turning to the study itself: Samples came from the United States, Italy and Spain, spanning acute and convalescent COVID-19. From T cells, B-cell-depleted T cells, or PBMCs came the material, which was cDNA or gDNA.

The CDR3 runs to 15 residues. V was cut by 4 bases and J by 13 bases, with 26 bases left in between. Germline CDR1 and CDR2: LGHDT and YNNKEL (reference sequence). Original methodology: The authors estimated nucleated cell counts from reference gene primer amplification. Profiled with immunoSEQ multiplex PCR; TCRdb holds only in-frame clones, not every one. That table supplies the V and J calls and clone size; D and trimming were determined from the DNA. The sample includes approximately 70,000 clones, roughly 91% of them seen just once. This clone was observed once. The specimen sequenced was peripheral blood. The sequence was collected from a man between 50 and 59 years old with active COVID-19. J is TRBJ2-7 and V is TRBV3-1 (or the pseudogene TRBV3-2); D unresolved. CDR3 protein: CASSRRFPDSTDPYF. CDR3 in DNA: TGTGCCAGCAGCCGAAGATTCCCCGACTCAACTGACCCCTACTTC.